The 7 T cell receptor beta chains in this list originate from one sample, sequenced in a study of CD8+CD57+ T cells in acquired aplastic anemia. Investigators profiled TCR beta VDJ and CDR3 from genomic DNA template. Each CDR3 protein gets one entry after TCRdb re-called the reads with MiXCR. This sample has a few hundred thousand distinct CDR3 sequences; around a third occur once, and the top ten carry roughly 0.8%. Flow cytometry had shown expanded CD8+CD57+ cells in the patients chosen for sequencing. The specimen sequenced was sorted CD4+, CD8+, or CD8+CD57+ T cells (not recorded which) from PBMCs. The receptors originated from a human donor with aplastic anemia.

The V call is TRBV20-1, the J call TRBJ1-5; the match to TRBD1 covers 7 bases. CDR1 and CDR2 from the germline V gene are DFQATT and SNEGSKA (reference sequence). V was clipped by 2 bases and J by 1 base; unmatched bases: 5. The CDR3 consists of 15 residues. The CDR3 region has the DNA TGCAGTGCTAGAAAGACAGGGTTGAGCAATCAGCCCCAGCATTTT. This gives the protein CSARKTGLSNQPQHF.

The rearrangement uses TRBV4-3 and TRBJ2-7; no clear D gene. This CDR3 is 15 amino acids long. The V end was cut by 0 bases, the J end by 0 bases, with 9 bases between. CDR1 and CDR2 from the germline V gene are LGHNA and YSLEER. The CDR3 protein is CASSQDLEVSYEQYF. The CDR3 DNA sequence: TGCGCCAGCAGCCAAGATCTTGAGGTCTCCTACGAGCAGTACTTC.

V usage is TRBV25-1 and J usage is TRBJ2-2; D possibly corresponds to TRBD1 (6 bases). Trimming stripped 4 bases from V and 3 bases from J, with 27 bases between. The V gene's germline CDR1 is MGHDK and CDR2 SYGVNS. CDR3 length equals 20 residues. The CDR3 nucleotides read TGTGCCAGCAGTGCTAGAAAGGGGGAGTCGCGACAGACCGACACCGGGGAGCTGTTTTTT. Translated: CASSARKGESRQTDTGELFF.

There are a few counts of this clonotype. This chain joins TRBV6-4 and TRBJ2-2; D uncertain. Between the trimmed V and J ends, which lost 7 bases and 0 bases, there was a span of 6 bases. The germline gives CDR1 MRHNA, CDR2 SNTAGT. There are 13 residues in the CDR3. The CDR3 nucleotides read TGTGCCAGCATGGGGACGAACACCGGGGAGCTGTTTTTT. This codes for CASMGTNTGELFF.

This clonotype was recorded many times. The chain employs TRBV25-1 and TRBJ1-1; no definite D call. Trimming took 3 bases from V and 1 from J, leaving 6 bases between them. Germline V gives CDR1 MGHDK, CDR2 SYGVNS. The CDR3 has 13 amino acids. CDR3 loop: CASSDMGNTEAFF. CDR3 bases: TGTGCCAGCAGTGATATGGGGAACACTGAAGCTTTCTTT.

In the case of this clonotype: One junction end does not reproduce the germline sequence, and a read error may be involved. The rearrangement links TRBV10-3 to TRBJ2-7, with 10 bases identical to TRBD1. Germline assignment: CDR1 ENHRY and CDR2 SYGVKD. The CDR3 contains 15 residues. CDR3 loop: CASSEMGQGFYEQYF. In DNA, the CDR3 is TGTGCCAGCAGTGAAATGGGACAGGGGTTCTACGAGCAGTACTTC.

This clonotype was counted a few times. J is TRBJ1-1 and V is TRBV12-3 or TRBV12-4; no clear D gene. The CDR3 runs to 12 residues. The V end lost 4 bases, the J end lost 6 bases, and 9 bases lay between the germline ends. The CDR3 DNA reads TGTGCCAGCAGTTCAGGACGTGCTGAAGCTTTCTTT. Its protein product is CASSSGRAEAFF.